The source of this T cell receptor (beta chain) is a study of T-cell memory formation after mild COVID-19. Whole-study results and caveats: Contracting clones from day 15 to 85 had balanced CD4/CD8; later expanders favoured CD4+.

Losses at the gene ends were 10 bases for V and 4 bases for J; bases not matched to a gene: 9. Germline-derived CDR1 and CDR2 are MNHEY and SMNVEV (reference sequence). The CDR3 covers 14 residues. This clonotype was detected ten times or more. Its target is not known. Each CDR3 protein gets one entry after TCRdb re-called the 5' RACE reads with MiXCR. The sample shows 250,000 to 400,000 distinct CDR3 sequences, 13% to 15% of them seen only once. This chain links TRBV27 with TRBJ2-3; 9 bases line up with TRBD1. This clonotype was obtained from a man younger than 30 who had mild COVID-19 (a few samples of this study predate the infection). Cell type and time point are not known. Sequenced input: PBMCs or a T cell subset sorted from them (not recorded which). The CDR3 sequence: CATTPGQGSDTQYF. In DNA, the CDR3 is TGTGCCACCACGCCGGGACAGGGATCAGATACGCAGTATTTT.